A selection of T cell receptor beta chains follows, all from one sample in a study of shared clonotypes between healthy human individuals. This table comes from immunoSEQ multiplex PCR, and its TCRdb copy is limited to in-frame clones, with some not included. The table records more than 550,000 clones, 72% of them present only once. Material: memory CD4+ T cells sorted from blood. These receptors all stem from a woman younger than 45 in good health. Each CDR3 is given with its conserved first and last residue. A D gene is named only where the DNA matches it firmly. A clone size is listed for some rows: how often the clone was seen (once, few, many), or a class if it is expanded.

v_gene: TRBV5-3
abundance: -
j_gene: TRBJ2-2
d_gene: TRBD2
CDR3nt: TGTGCCAGAAGCTCTAGCGGGAGCGGCACCGGGGAGCTGTTTTTT
CDR3aa: CARSSSGSGTGELFF

v_gene: TRBV5-1
abundance: -
j_gene: TRBJ1-1
d_gene: -
CDR3nt: TGCGCCAGCAGCTTAAACGTGAACACTGAAGCTTTCTTT
CDR3aa: CASSLNVNTEAFF

v_gene: TRBV5-8
abundance: -
j_gene: TRBJ1-5
d_gene: -
CDR3nt: TGTGCCAGCAGCTATGGGACAAGGAATCAGCCCCAGCATTTT
CDR3aa: CASSYGTRNQPQHF

v_gene: TRBV5-1
abundance: -
j_gene: TRBJ1-1
d_gene: -
CDR3nt: TGCGCCAGCAGCTTTACAGGATTGAACACTGAAGCTTTCTTT
CDR3aa: CASSFTGLNTEAFF

v_gene: TRBV7-2
abundance: -
j_gene: TRBJ2-7
d_gene: -
CDR3nt: TGTGCCAGCAGCTTAAACTCCCCCCCGGGCGAGCAGTACTTC
CDR3aa: CASSLNSPPGEQYF

v_gene: TRBV28
abundance: -
j_gene: TRBJ2-1
d_gene: -
CDR3nt: TGTGCCAGCAGTTTAAGGTCGGGACGGGGGCGTGAGCAGTTCTTC
CDR3aa: CASSLRSGRGREQFF

v_gene: TRBV28
abundance: -
j_gene: TRBJ1-2
d_gene: -
CDR3nt: TGTGCCAGCAGTTTTGTAGGGCCCCAACCGGGGGGCTACACCTTC
CDR3aa: CASSFVGPQPGGYTF

v_gene: TRBV6-6
abundance: -
j_gene: TRBJ1-5
d_gene: -
CDR3nt: TGTGCCAGCAGCGTTGGACAGTTAAGCAATCAGCCCCAGCATTTT
CDR3aa: CASSVGQLSNQPQHF

v_gene: TRBV7-7
abundance: -
j_gene: TRBJ2-5
d_gene: -
CDR3nt: TGTGCCAGCAGCTTATCCACGGGGAAAGAGACCCAGTACTTC
CDR3aa: CASSLSTGKETQYF

v_gene: TRBV5-1
abundance: -
j_gene: TRBJ2-1
d_gene: -
CDR3nt: TGCGCCAGCAGCCTGACTTCGTCCTCCTACAATGAGCAGTTCTTC
CDR3aa: CASSLTSSSYNEQFF

v_gene: TRBV5-5
abundance: -
j_gene: TRBJ2-3
d_gene: -
CDR3nt: TGTGCCAGCAGCTTGGGCAGGTACACAGATACGCAGTATTTT
CDR3aa: CASSLGRYTDTQYF

v_gene: TRBV15
abundance: -
j_gene: TRBJ2-2
d_gene: -
CDR3nt: TGTGCCACCAGCAGAGAAGGGCAGAACACCGGGGAGCTGTTTTTT
CDR3aa: CATSREGQNTGELFF

v_gene: TRBV18
abundance: once
j_gene: TRBJ2-3
d_gene: TRBD2
CDR3nt: TGTGCCAGCTCACCACCTAGCGGGGGCACAGATACGCAGTATTTT
CDR3aa: CASSPPSGGTDTQYF

v_gene: TRBV27
abundance: -
j_gene: TRBJ1-2
d_gene: TRBD1
CDR3nt: TGTGCCAGCAGTTTGACAGGGGGCTATGGCTACACCTTC
CDR3aa: CASSLTGGYGYTF

v_gene: TRBV6-6
abundance: few
j_gene: TRBJ2-2
d_gene: -
CDR3nt: TGTGCCAGCAGTTCACAGAGTTCCTCGAACACCGGGGAGCTGTTTTTT
CDR3aa: CASSSQSSSNTGELFF

v_gene: TRBV19
abundance: many
j_gene: TRBJ2-1
d_gene: TRBD1
CDR3nt: TGTGCCAGTAGTACAGGACAGGGGGCCGAGTTCTTC
CDR3aa: CASSTGQGAEFF

v_gene: TRBV5-6
abundance: -
j_gene: TRBJ2-1
d_gene: TRBD2
CDR3nt: TGTGCCAGCATTAGGCGGGAGGGCCCTCGGGAGCAGTTCTTC
CDR3aa: CASIRREGPREQFF

v_gene: TRBV6-6
abundance: -
j_gene: TRBJ2-7
d_gene: -
CDR3nt: TGTGCCAGCAGTTCCCCCGAAGGACACTCCTACGAGCAGTACTTC
CDR3aa: CASSSPEGHSYEQYF

v_gene: TRBV28
abundance: -
j_gene: TRBJ1-5
d_gene: -
CDR3nt: TGTGCCAGCAGCCGTATCCACCGTCGGGTAAGCAATCAGCCCCAGCATTTT
CDR3aa: CASSRIHRRVSNQPQHF

v_gene: TRBV13
abundance: -
j_gene: TRBJ2-3
d_gene: -
CDR3nt: TGTGCCAGCAGCACCACCGGGTCAGCAATCACAGATACGCAGTATTTT
CDR3aa: CASSTTGSAITDTQYF

v_gene: TRBV6-1
abundance: -
j_gene: TRBJ2-7
d_gene: -
CDR3nt: TGTGCCAGCAGTGAAATTAGCAGCCTGGAGCAGTACTTC
CDR3aa: CASSEISSLEQYF

v_gene: TRBV11-2
abundance: once
j_gene: TRBJ2-3
d_gene: -
CDR3nt: TGTGCCAGCAGCTTGGGGCTCACAGATACGCAGTATTTT
CDR3aa: CASSLGLTDTQYF

v_gene: TRBV5-1
abundance: few
j_gene: TRBJ1-1
d_gene: -
CDR3nt: TGCGCCAGCAGCATGGTACCAGGGTTGGATGAAGCTTTCTTT
CDR3aa: CASSMVPGLDEAFF

v_gene: TRBV5-6
abundance: -
j_gene: TRBJ2-7
d_gene: TRBD2
CDR3nt: TGTGCCAGCAGCTCCCGGCCCGAGCGGGGGACCTACGAGCAGTACTTC
CDR3aa: CASSSRPERGTYEQYF

v_gene: TRBV11-2
abundance: -
j_gene: TRBJ2-3
d_gene: TRBD2
CDR3nt: TGTGCCAGCAGCCCTCACTCACTAGCGGGAGAGCAAGATACGCAGTATTTT
CDR3aa: CASSPHSLAGEQDTQYF

v_gene: TRBV6-6
abundance: few
j_gene: TRBJ1-2
d_gene: TRBD1
CDR3nt: TGTGCCAGCAGATCCGCACAGGGGGACAATATCTATGGCTACACCTTC
CDR3aa: CASRSAQGDNIYGYTF

v_gene: TRBV7-9
abundance: -
j_gene: TRBJ2-1
d_gene: -
CDR3nt: TGTGCCAGCAGCTCCAGGGGAGATTCCTACAATGAGCAGTTCTTC
CDR3aa: CASSSRGDSYNEQFF

v_gene: TRBV28
abundance: -
j_gene: TRBJ1-4
d_gene: -
CDR3nt: TGTGCCAGCAGTTCTTCCTGGGAAAAACTGTTTTTT
CDR3aa: CASSSSWEKLFF

v_gene: TRBV12-1
abundance: -
j_gene: TRBJ2-1
d_gene: -
CDR3nt: TGTGCCAGCAGCCCAAAACAGTACAATGAGCAGTTCTTC
CDR3aa: CASSPKQYNEQFF

v_gene: TRBV5-1
abundance: -
j_gene: TRBJ1-2
d_gene: -
CDR3nt: TGCGCCAGCAGCTCCCCGGGCCTATATGGCTACACCTTC
CDR3aa: CASSSPGLYGYTF

v_gene: TRBV5-4
abundance: -
j_gene: TRBJ2-1
d_gene: -
CDR3nt: TGTGCCAGCAGCTTGGAACGGGGAGCCGTTTACAATGAGCAGTTCTTC
CDR3aa: CASSLERGAVYNEQFF

v_gene: TRBV6-5
abundance: -
j_gene: TRBJ1-1
d_gene: -
CDR3nt: TGTGCCAGCAGTCCCCGACGGAGGATGAACACTGAAGCTTTCTTT
CDR3aa: CASSPRRRMNTEAFF

v_gene: TRBV5-1
abundance: -
j_gene: TRBJ2-5
d_gene: -
CDR3nt: TGCGCCAGCAGCTTGGACATAATGCGTCAAGAGACCCAGTACTTC
CDR3aa: CASSLDIMRQETQYF

v_gene: TRBV9
abundance: -
j_gene: TRBJ1-4
d_gene: TRBD1
CDR3nt: TGTGCCAGCAGCCAGGACAGGGGTAATGAAAAACTGTTTTTT
CDR3aa: CASSQDRGNEKLFF

v_gene: TRBV7-2
abundance: -
j_gene: TRBJ2-5
d_gene: -
CDR3nt: TGTGCCAGCAGCTTAGGGGGGAGGACCCAAGAGACCCAGTACTTC
CDR3aa: CASSLGGRTQETQYF

v_gene: TRBV29-1
abundance: -
j_gene: TRBJ1-1
d_gene: -
CDR3nt: TGCAGCGTGGGAGGGGTCACTGAAGCTTTCTTT
CDR3aa: CSVGGVTEAFF